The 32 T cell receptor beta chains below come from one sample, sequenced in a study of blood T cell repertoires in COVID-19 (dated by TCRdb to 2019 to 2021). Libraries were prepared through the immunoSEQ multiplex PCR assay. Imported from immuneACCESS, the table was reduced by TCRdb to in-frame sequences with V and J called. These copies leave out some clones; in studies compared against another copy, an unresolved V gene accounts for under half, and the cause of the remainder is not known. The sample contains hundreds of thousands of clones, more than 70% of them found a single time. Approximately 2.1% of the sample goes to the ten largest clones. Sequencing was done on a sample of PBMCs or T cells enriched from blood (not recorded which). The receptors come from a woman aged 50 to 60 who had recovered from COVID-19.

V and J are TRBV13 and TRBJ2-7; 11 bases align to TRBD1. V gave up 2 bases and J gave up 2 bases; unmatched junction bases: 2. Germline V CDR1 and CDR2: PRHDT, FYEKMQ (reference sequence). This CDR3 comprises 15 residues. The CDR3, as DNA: TGTGCCAGCAGCTTACCGGGACAGGGGGCCTACGAGCAGTACTTC. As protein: CASSLPGQGAYEQYF.

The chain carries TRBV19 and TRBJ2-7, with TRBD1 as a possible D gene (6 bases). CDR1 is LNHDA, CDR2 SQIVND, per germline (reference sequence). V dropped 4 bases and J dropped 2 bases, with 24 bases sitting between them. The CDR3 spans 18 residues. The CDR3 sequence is CASSTSRGGPGFPYEQYF. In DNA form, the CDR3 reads TGTGCCAGTAGTACAAGCAGGGGCGGGCCGGGGTTCCCCTACGAGCAGTACTTC.

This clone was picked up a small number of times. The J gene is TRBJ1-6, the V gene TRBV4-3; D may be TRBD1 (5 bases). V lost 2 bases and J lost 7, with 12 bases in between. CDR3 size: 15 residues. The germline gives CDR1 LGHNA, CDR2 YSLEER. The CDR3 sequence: CASSQSGMENSPLHF. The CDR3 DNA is TGCGCCAGCAGCCAATCAGGGATGGAAAATTCACCCCTCCACTTT.

CDR3 DNA: TGCGCCAGCAGCCAGCGACAGGGGGCCGGCTACACCTTC. Amino acids: CASSQRQGAGYTF. The J gene is TRBJ1-2, the V gene TRBV4-1; 10 positions match TRBD1. V lost 3 bases and J lost 8; bases outside the gene matches: 3. This CDR3 is 13 amino acids long. Germline V gene lookup returns CDR1 MGHRA and CDR2 YSYEKL.

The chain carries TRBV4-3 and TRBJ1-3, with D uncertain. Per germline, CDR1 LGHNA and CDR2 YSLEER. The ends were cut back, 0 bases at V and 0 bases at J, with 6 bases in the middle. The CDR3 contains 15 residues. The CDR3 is CASSQEARSGNTIYF. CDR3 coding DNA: TGCGCCAGCAGCCAAGAGGCCCGCTCTGGAAACACCATATATTTT.

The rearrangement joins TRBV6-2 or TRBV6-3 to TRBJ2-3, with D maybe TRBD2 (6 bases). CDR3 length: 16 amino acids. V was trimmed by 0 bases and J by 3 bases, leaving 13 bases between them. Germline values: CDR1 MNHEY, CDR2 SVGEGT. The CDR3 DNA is TGTGCCAGCAGTTACTCGAAATCAGGGACTACAGATACGCAGTATTTT. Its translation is CASSYSKSGTTDTQYF.

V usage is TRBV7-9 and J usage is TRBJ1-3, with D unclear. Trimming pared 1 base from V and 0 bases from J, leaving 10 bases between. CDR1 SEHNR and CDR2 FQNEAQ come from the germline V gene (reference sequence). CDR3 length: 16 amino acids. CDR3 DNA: TGTGCCAGCAGCTTAGACTCGCGGAGCTCTGGAAACACCATATATTTT. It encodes CASSLDSRSSGNTIYF.

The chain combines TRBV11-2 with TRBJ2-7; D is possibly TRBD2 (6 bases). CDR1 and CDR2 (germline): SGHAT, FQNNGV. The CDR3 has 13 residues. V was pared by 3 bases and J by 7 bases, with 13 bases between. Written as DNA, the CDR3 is TGTGCCAGCAGCTTTTCGGGGGTCGGAGAGCAGTACTTC. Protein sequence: CASSFSGVGEQYF.

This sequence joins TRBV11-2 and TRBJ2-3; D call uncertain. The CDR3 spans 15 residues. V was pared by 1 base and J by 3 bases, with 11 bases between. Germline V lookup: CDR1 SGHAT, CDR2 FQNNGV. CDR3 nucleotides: TGTGCCAGCAGCTTAGCGGTTTTCGGTACAGATACGCAGTATTTT. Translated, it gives CASSLAVFGTDTQYF.

DNA of the CDR3: TGCGCCAGCAGCTTGGTCGGAGCGGGGGTACAATGGGAGCAGTTCTTC. It encodes CASSLVGAGVQWEQFF. The rearrangement uses TRBV5-1 and TRBJ2-1, with 8 bases aligning to TRBD2. The V gene end was trimmed by 0 bases and the J gene end by 10 bases; junction bases not matched to a gene: 12. This CDR3 contains 16 residues. Per the germline V gene, CDR1 is SGHRS and CDR2 is YFSETQ.

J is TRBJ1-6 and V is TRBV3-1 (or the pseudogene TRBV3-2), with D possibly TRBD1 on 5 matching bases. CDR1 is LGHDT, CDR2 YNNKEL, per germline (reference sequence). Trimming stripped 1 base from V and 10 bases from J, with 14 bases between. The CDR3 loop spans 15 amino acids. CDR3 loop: CASSQGQGGRSPLHF. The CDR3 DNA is TGTGCCAGCAGCCAAGGGCAGGGCGGTCGGTCACCCCTCCACTTT.

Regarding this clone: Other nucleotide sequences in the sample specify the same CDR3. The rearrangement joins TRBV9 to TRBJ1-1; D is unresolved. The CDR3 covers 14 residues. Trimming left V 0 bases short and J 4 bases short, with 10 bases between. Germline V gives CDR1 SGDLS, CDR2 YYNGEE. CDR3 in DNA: TGTGCCAGCAGCGTAGAAGGGCGGGGCACTGAAGCTTTCTTT. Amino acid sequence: CASSVEGRGTEAFF.

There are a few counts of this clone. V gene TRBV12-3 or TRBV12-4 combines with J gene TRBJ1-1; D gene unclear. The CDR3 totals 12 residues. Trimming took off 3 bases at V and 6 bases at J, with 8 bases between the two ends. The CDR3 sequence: CASSFFQAEAFF. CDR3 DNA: TGTGCCAGCAGTTTTTTCCAGGCTGAAGCTTTCTTT.

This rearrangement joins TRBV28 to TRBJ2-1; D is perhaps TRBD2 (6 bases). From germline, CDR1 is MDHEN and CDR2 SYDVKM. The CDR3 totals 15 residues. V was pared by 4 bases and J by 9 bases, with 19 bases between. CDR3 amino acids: CASSSRQPSGVEQFF. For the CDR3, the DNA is TGTGCCAGCAGTTCCCGACAGCCCTCGGGGGTTGAGCAGTTCTTC. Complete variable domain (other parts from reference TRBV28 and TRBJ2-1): DVKVTQSSRYLVKRTGEKVFLECVQDMDHENMFWYRQDPGLGLRLIYFSYDVKMKEKGDIPEGYSVSREKKERFSLILESASTNQTSMYLCASSSRQPSGVEQFFGPGTRLTVL.

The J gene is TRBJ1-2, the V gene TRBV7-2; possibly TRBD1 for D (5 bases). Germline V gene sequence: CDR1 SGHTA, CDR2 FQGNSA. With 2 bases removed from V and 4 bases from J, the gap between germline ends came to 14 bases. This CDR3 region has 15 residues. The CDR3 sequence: CASSLSDSWSYGYTF. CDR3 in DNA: TGTGCCAGCAGCTTATCAGACAGCTGGAGCTATGGCTACACCTTC.

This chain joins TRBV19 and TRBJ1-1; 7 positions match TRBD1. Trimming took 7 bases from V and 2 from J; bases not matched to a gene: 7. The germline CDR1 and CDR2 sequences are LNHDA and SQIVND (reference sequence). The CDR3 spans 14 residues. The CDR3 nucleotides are TGTGCCAGTAAGGGCAGGGGGTTTAACACTGAAGCTTTCTTT. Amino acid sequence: CASKGRGFNTEAFF.

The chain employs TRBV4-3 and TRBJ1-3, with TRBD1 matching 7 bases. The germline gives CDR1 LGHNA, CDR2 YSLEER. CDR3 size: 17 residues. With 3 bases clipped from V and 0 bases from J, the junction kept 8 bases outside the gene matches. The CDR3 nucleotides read TGCGCCAGCAGCCAGGATCGACAGGGCAGCTCTGGAAACACCATATATTTT. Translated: CASSQDRQGSSGNTIYF.

The CDR3: CASGLRGTLNGYTF. For the CDR3, the DNA is TGTGCTAGTGGTTTACGCGGGACTCTGAATGGCTACACCTTC. V is TRBV12-5 and J is TRBJ1-2; TRBD1 might be the D (5 bases). Looked up from germline, CDR1 is LGHNT and CDR2 is FRNRAP. This CDR3 contains 14 residues. Trimming removed 3 bases at V and 6 bases at J, with 14 bases between.

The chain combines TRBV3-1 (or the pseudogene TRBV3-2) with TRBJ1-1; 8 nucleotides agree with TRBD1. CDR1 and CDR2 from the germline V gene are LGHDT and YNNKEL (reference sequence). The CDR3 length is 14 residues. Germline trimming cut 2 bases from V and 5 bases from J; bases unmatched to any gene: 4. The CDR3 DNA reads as TGTGCCAGCAGCCAAACAGGGGGAGTAACTGAAGCTTTCTTT. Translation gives CASSQTGGVTEAFF.

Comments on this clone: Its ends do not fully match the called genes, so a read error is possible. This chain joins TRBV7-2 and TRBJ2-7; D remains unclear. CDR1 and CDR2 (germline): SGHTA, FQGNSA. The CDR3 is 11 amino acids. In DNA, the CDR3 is TGTGCCGGCAGCCAGAACTACGAGCAGTACTTC. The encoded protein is CAGSQNYEQYF.

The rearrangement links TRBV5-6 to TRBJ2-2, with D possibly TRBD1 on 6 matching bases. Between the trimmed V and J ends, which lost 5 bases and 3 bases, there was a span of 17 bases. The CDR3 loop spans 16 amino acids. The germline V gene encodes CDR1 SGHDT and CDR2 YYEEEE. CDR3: CASRHGQNYHTGELFF. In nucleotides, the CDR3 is TGTGCCAGCAGGCACGGACAGAACTATCACACCGGGGAGCTGTTTTTT.

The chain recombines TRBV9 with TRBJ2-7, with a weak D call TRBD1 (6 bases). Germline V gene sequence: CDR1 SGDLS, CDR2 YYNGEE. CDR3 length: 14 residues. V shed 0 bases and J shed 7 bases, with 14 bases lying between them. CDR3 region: CASSVVFGTFEQYF. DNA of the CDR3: TGTGCCAGCAGCGTAGTGTTCGGGACATTTGAGCAGTACTTC. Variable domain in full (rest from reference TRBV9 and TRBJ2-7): DSGVTQTPKHLITATGQRVTLRCSPRSGDLSVYWYQQSLDQGLQFLIQYYNGEERAKGNILERFSAQQFPDLHSELNLSSLELGDSALYFCASSVVFGTFEQYFGPGTRLTVT.

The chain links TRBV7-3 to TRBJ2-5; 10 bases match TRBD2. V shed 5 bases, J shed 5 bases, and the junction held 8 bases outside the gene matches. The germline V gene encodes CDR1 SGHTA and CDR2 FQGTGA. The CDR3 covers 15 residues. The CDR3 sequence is CASSPSAGGQETQYF. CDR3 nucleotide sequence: TGTGCCAGCAGCCCCTCAGCGGGGGGGCAGGAGACCCAGTACTTC.

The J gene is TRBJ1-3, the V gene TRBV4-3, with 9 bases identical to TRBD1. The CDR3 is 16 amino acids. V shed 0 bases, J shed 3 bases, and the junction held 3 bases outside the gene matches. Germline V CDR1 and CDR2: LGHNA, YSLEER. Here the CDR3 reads CASSQDLGQGGNTIYF. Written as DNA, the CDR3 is TGCGCCAGCAGCCAAGATCTGGGACAGGGTGGAAACACCATATATTTT.

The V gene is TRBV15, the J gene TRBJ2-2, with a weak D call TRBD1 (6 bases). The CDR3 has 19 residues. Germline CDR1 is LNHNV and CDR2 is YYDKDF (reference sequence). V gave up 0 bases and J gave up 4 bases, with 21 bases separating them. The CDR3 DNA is TGTGCCACCAGCAGAGATCTTCTCAAGTTACAGGGTTTCACCGGGGAGCTGTTTTTT. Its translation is CATSRDLLKLQGFTGELFF. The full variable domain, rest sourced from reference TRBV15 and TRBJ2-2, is DAMVIQNPRYQVTQFGKPVTLSCSQTLNHNVMYWYQQKSSQAPKLLFHYYDKDFNNEADTPDNFQSRRPNTSFCFLDIRSPGLGDTAMYLCATSRDLLKLQGFTGELFFGEGSRLTVL.

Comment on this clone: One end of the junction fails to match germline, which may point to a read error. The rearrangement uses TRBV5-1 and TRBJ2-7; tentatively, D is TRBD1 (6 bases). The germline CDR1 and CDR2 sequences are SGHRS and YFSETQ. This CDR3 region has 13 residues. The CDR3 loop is CASSLGTVYGQYF. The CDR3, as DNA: TGCGCCAGCAGCTTGGGGACAGTGTACGGGCAGTACTTC.

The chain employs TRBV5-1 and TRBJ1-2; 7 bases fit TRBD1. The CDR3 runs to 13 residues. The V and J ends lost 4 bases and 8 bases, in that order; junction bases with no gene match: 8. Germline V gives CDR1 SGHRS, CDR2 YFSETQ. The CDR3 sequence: CASSVFQGEGYTF. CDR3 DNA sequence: TGCGCCAGCAGCGTGTTTCAGGGGGAGGGCTACACCTTC.

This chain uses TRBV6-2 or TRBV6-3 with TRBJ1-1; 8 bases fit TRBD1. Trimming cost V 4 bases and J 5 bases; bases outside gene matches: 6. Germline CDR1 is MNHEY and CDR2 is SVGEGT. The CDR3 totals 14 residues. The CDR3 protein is CASSSYRGFTEAFF. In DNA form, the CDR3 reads TGTGCCAGCAGTTCCTACAGGGGGTTTACTGAAGCTTTCTTT.

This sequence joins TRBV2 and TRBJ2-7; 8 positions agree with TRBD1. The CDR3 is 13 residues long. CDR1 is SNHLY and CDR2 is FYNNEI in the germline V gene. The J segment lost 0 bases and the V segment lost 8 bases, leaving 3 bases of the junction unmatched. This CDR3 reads CASLDRDSYEQYF. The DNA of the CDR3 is TGTGCCAGCCTGGACAGGGACTCCTACGAGCAGTACTTC.

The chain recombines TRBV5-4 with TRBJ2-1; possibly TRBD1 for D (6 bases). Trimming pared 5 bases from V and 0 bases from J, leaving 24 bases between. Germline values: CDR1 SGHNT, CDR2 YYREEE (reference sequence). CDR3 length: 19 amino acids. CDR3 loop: CASRPVGNDRRSSYNEQFF. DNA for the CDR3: TGTGCCAGCAGACCTGTGGGTAACGACAGGCGGAGCTCCTACAATGAGCAGTTCTTC.

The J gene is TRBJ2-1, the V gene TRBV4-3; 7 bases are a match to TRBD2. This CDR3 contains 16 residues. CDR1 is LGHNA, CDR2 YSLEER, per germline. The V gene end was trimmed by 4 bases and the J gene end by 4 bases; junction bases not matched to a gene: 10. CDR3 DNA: TGCGCCAGCAGCCCATTCCTAGCGGATACTTACAATGAGCAGTTCTTC. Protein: CASSPFLADTYNEQFF.

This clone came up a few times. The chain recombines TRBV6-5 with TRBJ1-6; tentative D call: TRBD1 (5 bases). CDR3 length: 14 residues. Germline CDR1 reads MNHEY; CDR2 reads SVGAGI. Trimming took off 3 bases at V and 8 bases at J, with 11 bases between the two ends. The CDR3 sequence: CASSYMGEDSPLHF. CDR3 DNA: TGTGCCAGCAGTTATATGGGGGAGGATTCACCCCTCCACTTT.